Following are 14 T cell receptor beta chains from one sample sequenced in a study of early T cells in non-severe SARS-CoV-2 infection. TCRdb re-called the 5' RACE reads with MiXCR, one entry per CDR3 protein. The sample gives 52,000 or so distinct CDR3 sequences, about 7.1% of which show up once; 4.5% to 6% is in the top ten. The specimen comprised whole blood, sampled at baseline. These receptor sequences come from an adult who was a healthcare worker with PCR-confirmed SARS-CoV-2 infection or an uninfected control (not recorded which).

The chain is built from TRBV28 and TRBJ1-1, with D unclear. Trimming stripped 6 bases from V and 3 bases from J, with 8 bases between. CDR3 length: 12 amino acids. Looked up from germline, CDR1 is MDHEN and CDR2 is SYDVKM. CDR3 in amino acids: CASRRMDTEAFF. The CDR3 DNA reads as TGTGCCAGCAGGAGAATGGACACTGAAGCTTTCTTT.

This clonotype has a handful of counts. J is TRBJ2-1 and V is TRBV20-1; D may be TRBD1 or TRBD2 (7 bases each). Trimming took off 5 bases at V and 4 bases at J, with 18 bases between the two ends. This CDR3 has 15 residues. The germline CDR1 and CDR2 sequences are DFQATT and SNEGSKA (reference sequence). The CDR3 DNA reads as TGCAGTGCTGGGGAGGGGACAGCCACTTACAATGAGCAGTTCTTC. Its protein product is CSAGEGTATYNEQFF.

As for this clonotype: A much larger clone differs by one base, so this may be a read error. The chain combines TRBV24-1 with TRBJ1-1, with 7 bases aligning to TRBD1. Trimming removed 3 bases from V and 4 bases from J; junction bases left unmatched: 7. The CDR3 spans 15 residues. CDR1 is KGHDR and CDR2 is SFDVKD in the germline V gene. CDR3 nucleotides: TGTGCCACCAGTGATCGGGGACAGAGGAGCACTGAAGCTTTCTTT. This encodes CATSDRGQRSTEAFF.

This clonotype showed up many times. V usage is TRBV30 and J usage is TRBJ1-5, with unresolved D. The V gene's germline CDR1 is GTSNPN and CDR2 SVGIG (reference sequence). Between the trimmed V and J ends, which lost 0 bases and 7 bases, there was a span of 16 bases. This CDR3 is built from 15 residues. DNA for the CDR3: TGTGCCTGGAGTGTACGAGGTCGGGGAGAACAGCCCCAGCATTTT. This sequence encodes CAWSVRGRGEQPQHF. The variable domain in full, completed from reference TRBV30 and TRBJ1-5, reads SQTIHQWPATLVQPVGSPLSLECTVEGTSNPNLYWYRQAAGRGLQLLFYSVGIGQISSEVPQNLSASRPQDRQFILSSKKLLLSDSGFYLCAWSVRGRGEQPQHFGDGTRLSIL.

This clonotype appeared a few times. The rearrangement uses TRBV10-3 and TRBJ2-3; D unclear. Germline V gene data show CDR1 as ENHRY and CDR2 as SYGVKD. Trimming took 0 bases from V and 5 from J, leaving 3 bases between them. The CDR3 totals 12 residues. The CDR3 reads CAISESEDTQYF. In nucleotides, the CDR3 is TGTGCCATCAGTGAGTCAGAAGATACGCAGTATTTT.

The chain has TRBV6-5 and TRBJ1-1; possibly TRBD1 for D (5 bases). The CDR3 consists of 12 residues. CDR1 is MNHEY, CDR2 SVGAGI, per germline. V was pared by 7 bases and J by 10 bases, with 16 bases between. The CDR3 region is CASNGPGTRAFF. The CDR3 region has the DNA TGTGCCAGCAACGGACCTGGGACTCGAGCTTTCTTT.

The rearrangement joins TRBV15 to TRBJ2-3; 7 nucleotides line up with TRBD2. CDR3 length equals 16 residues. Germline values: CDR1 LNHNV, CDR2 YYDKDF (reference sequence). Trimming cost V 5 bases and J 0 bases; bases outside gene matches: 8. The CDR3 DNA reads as TGTGCCACCAGCTCCCCCTGGGGGGGGAGCACAGATACGCAGTATTTT. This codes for CATSSPWGGSTDTQYF. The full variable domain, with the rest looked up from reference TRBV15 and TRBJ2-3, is DAMVIQNPRYQVTQFGKPVTLSCSQTLNHNVMYWYQQKSSQAPKLLFHYYDKDFNNEADTPDNFQSRRPNTSFCFLDIRSPGLGDTAMYLCATSSPWGGSTDTQYFGPGTRLTVL.

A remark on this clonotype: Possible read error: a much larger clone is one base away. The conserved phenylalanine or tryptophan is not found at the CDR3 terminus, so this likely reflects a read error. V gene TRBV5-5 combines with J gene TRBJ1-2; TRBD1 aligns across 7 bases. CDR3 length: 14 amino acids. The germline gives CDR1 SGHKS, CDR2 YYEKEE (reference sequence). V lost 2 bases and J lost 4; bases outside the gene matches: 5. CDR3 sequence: CASSFIDRAYGYTC. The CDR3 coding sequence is TGTGCCAGCAGCTTCATCGACAGGGCCTATGGCTACACCTGC.

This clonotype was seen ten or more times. CDR3 bases: TGTGCCAGCAGCTTGGCTCAGGCGAACACTGAAGCTTTCTTT. Protein: CASSLAQANTEAFF. V gene TRBV5-5 combines with J gene TRBJ1-1; no reliable D call. The CDR3 covers 14 residues. From germline, CDR1 is SGHKS and CDR2 YYEKEE (reference sequence). Trimming took 0 bases from V and 1 from J, leaving 7 bases between them.

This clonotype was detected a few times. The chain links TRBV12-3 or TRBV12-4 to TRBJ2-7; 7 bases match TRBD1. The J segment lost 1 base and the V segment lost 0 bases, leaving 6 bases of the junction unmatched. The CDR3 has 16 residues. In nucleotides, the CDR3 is TGTGCCAGCAGTTTAGCTCTTTCGACAGGGTCCTACGAGCAGTACTTC. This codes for CASSLALSTGSYEQYF.

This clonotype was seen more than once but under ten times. The CDR3 loop is CASSARLNTEAFF. The CDR3 DNA reads TGTGCCAGCAGCGCGCGGTTGAACACTGAAGCTTTCTTT. J is TRBJ1-1 and V is TRBV11-2; D unresolved. The V gene lost 5 bases and the J gene lost 0 bases, with 7 bases spanning the gap. Looked up from germline, CDR1 is SGHAT and CDR2 is FQNNGV. This CDR3 is built from 13 residues.

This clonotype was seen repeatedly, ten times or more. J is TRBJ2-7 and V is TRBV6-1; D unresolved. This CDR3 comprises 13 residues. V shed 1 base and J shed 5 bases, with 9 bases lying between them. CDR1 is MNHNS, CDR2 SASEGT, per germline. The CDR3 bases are TGTGCCAGCAGTGAAGGTCAGGTCCACGAGCAGTACTTC. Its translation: CASSEGQVHEQYF.

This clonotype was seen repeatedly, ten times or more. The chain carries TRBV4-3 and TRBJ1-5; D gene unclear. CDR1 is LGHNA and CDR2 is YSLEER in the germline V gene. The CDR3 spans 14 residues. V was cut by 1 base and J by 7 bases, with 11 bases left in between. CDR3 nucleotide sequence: TGCGCCAGCAGCCAAGCAGGCAGTGGACAGCCCCAGCATTTT. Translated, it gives CASSQAGSGQPQHF.

CDR3 nucleotide sequence: TGCGCCAGCAGCCGGTTGACAGGGGCCGGGACTGAAGCTTTCTTT. Encoded protein: CASSRLTGAGTEAFF. The gene calls are TRBV4-3 and TRBJ1-1; 8 positions match TRBD1. Germline V gives CDR1 LGHNA, CDR2 YSLEER. This CDR3 is 15 amino acids long. V was clipped by 4 bases and J by 5 bases; unmatched bases: 9.